This entry is about one T cell receptor (beta chain). Its antigen is not known. The record originates from a study of prognosis after radiotherapy for stage I lung cancer. Study at large: Enrolled patients were those with stage I non-small cell lung cancer, a group that was recruited between early 2018 and early 2019. Operability status for all non-small cell lung cancer patients was recorded as medically inoperable. Regarding the study as a whole: Shannon entropy after stereotactic body radiation therapy was lower in patients who developed distant metastases.

Genomic DNA was the source, and TCR beta CDR3 was amplified from it by two-round multiplex PCR. Gene-specific TRBV and TRBJ primers were used in PCR round one. A single record per CDR3 protein comes from TCRdb applying MiXCR to the multiplex PCR reads. The sample yields tens of thousands of distinct CDR3 sequences, around 43% seen once. CDR1 is MNHNS and CDR2 is SASEGT in the germline V gene. Trimming at V came to 5 bases and at J to 9 bases, leaving 20 bases not matched to a gene. The CDR3 totals 19 residues. V usage is TRBV6-1 and J usage is TRBJ2-2; 11 positions match TRBD2. Source: PBMCs, taken before or after stereotactic body radiation therapy (not recorded which). This TCR was recovered from a donor aged 50 or older with non-small cell lung cancer. CDR3 sequence: CASSRRLAGMGGVTWELFF. The CDR3 DNA reads TGTGCCAGCAGTCGTCGACTAGCGGGGATGGGGGGGGTAACCTGGGAGCTGTTTTTT.